A selection of T cell receptor beta chains follows, all from one sample in a study of technical replicates of blood from a handful of donors. Sequencing was performed with immunoSEQ multiplex PCR; in TCRdb, only in-frame clones are kept and a portion is missing. The data show about 79,000 clones, 94% seen once. The specimen was T cells isolated from PBMCs. The source of these receptors is a human donor in good health. Both conserved end residues are trimmed from each CDR3. The order of the fields is V gene, clone size, J gene, CDR3 protein. Clone size appears in some rows only: once, few, many, or a class for an expanded clone.

TRBV10-3	NA	TRBJ1-5	AISGDSLSNQPQH
TRBV7-8	NA	TRBJ2-7	ASSLLAGGDLYEQY
TRBV2	NA	TRBJ2-3	ASSDRTASTDTQY
TRBV5-1	NA	TRBJ1-1	ASSFQGPEAF
TRBV29-1	NA	TRBJ2-1	SVERSYNEQF
TRBV19	NA	TRBJ2-1	ASGRALSYNEQF
TRBV2	NA	TRBJ2-3	ASSEAGLAGGLWTDTQY
TRBV25-1	NA	TRBJ2-1	ASSAGTGEMNEQF
TRBV7-9	NA	TRBJ2-3	ASSQDRGGSDTQY
TRBV9	NA	TRBJ1-2	ASSVGRRGDGYT
TRBV12-5	once	TRBJ1-5	ASGLVLEGINNQPQH
TRBV9	once	TRBJ1-3	ASRRDLAGNTIY
TRBV6-5	NA	TRBJ2-7	ASSYYGDYEQY
TRBV5-1	NA	TRBJ1-2	ASSLDRQGGVGYT
TRBV19	NA	TRBJ1-1	ASSIPLQGAF
TRBV7-9	NA	TRBJ1-3	ASSPRTAGNTIY
TRBV7-6	NA	TRBJ2-2	ASSPRLAGVSAGELF
TRBV4-1	NA	TRBJ2-1	ASSQDPLQGTLTYNEQF
TRBV4-1	NA	TRBJ2-1	ASRLLAGDNEQF
TRBV25-1	once	TRBJ1-5	ASRNGQGDNQPQH
TRBV6-4	NA	TRBJ1-5	ASSVFGGHQPQH
TRBV5-1	NA	TRBJ2-7	ASSFRGEQY
TRBV5-1	NA	TRBJ1-4	ASSLRGSSGTNEKLF
TRBV4-2	NA	TRBJ1-4	ASSQDSGQGGEKLF